This TCR beta chain appears in the sequencing data of a study of blood T cell repertoires in COVID-19. Whole-study context: The United States, Italy and Spain provided the acute and convalescent COVID-19 samples. T cells, B-cell-depleted T cells, or PBMCs provided the cDNA or gDNA that served as material.

Source study methods: For nucleated cells, counts were estimated from reference gene primer amplification. Method: immunoSEQ multiplex PCR; TCRdb's copy keeps in-frame clones and lacks some. V, J and clone size were drawn from that table, and D and trimming were deduced from the DNA. The table records a few hundred thousand clones, about 80% of them present only once. The length of the CDR3 is 16 residues. Germline V gene lookup returns CDR1 SGHAT and CDR2 FQNNGV. V was trimmed by 6 bases and J by 4 bases, leaving 21 bases between them. This chain connects TRBV11-2 to TRBJ1-2; D unclear. The clonotype comes from a woman in her thirties who had recovered from COVID-19. Specimen: peripheral blood. Written as DNA, the CDR3 is TGTGCCAGCAGACCTCACGGGTCCTTCGCCCCCTATGGCTACACCTTC. Translation: CASRPHGSFAPYGYTF. The full variable domain, completed using reference TRBV11-2 and TRBJ1-2, is EAGVAQSPRYKIIEKRQSVAFWCNPISGHATLYWYQQILGQGPKLLIQFQNNGVVDDSQLPKDRFSAERLKGVDSTLKIQPAKLEDSAVYLCASRPHGSFAPYGYTFGSGTRLTVV.